Sequencing of this T cell receptor beta chain was carried out in a study of T cell repertoires in cytomegalovirus infection. TCRdb redid the calling of the reads with MiXCR, one entry per CDR3 protein. The data hold around 300,000 distinct CDR3 sequences, with 25% observed a single time. The CDR3 loop spans 15 amino acids. CDR1 and CDR2 (germline): MDHEN, SYDVKM. The V gene end was trimmed by 6 bases and the J gene end by 2 bases; junction bases not matched to a gene: 7. The clonotype comes from a human donor in good health (CMV status not recorded). Some clones in this sample may be carry-over from other donors' samples. The chain has TRBV28 and TRBJ2-7; 10 nucleotides agree with TRBD1. The sample consisted of PBMCs. The CDR3 DNA follows: TGTGCCAGCAGGCAGGGACAGGGGAACACCTACGAGCAGTACTTC. Its protein is CASRQGQGNTYEQYF.